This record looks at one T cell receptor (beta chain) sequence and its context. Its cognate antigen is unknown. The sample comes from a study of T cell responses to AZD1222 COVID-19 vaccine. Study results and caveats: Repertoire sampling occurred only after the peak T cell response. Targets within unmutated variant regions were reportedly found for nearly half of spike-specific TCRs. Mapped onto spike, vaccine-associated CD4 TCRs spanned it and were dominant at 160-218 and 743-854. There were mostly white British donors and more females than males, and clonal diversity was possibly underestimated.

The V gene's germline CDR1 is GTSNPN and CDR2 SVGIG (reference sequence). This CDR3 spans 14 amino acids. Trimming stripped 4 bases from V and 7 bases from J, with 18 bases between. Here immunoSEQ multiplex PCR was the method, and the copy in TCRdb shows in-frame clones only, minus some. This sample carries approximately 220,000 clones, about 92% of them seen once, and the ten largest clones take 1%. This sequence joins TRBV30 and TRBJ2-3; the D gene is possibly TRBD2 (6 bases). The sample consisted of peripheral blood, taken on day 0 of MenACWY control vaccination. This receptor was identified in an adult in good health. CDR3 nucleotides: TGTGCCTGGATAGGGACTGAGCCTTATTATACGCAGTATTTT. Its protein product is CAWIGTEPYYTQYF.